This is a list of T cell receptor beta chains from one sample in a study of Graves' ophthalmopathy and Graves' hyperthyroidism. MiXCR, applied by TCRdb to the multiplex PCR reads, yields one record per CDR3 protein. The top ten clones hold approximately 7% of a sample with 500,000 to 700,000 distinct CDR3 sequences, 20% to 25% of them seen once. The sequenced sample consisted of peripheral blood. The receptors were gathered from a woman between 18 and 29 years old with stable Graves' hyperthyroidism. Some clones in this sample may be carry-over from other donors' samples. Each CDR3 is given with its conserved first and last residue. D genes are given only for firm matches. Size is stated for part of the rows, as once, few or many counts, or as a class when the clone is expanded.

CDR3nt	CDR3aa	abundance	d_gene	v_gene	j_gene
TGCAGCGTTGCTCAGGGACGGGATCAGCCCCAGCATTTT	CSVAQGRDQPQHF	.	.	TRBV29-1	TRBJ1-5
TGTGCCAGCAGCTCCCTCGGCGGCTTAGGGGCCTACGAGCAGTACTTC	CASSSLGGLGAYEQYF	many	.	TRBV28	TRBJ2-7
TGTGCCACCAGCGTGGCGAACACCGGGGAGCTGTTTTTT	CATSVANTGELFF	few	.	TRBV25-1	TRBJ2-2
TGCGCCAGCAGCTTGCAGCAACGGGGTAGTATGAACACTGAAGCTTTCTTT	CASSLQQRGSMNTEAFF	.	.	TRBV5-1	TRBJ1-1
TGTGCCAGCAGTTTAAGCGGGGGGCTAACCGGGGAGCTGTTTTTT	CASSLSGGLTGELFF	.	TRBD2	TRBV12-3/TRBV12-4	TRBJ2-2
TGTGCCAGCACTTTCCGGGACGGGAACAATCAGCCCCAGCATTTT	CASTFRDGNNQPQHF	many	.	TRBV12-3/TRBV12-4	TRBJ1-5
TGCAGTGCTGGTAAACGGGACAGAATATACGAGCAGTACTTC	CSAGKRDRIYEQYF	many	TRBD1	TRBV20-1	TRBJ2-7
TGTGCCAGCAGAGGTTCGGGTGAGCAGTACTTC	CASRGSGEQYF	few	.	TRBV12-3/TRBV12-4	TRBJ2-7
TGTGCCAGCAGTGAATTAGGGGGCGGACAGCCCCAGCATTTT	CASSELGGGQPQHF	few	TRBD1	TRBV6-1	TRBJ1-5
TGTGCCAGCAGTTTGCTACAGGGGGGTAATGGCTACACCTTC	CASSLLQGGNGYTF	.	TRBD1	TRBV12-3/TRBV12-4	TRBJ1-2
TGTGCCAGCAGTTTAGACTCTAGACCTTCCGGCTACACCTTC	CASSLDSRPSGYTF	many	.	TRBV28	TRBJ1-2
TGTGCCAGCAGTTTCTCTGAGCGTGGCTACACCTTC	CASSFSERGYTF	many	.	TRBV12-3/TRBV12-4	TRBJ1-2
TGCGCGACTAGCGGGGGGGCCATTAGAGAGACCCAGTACTTC	CATSGGAIRETQYF	.	TRBD2	TRBV29-1	TRBJ2-5
TGTGCCAGCAGTCCCGCCTGGCATTCACCCCTCCACTTT	CASSPAWHSPLHF	.	.	TRBV6-1	TRBJ1-6
TGCAGCGTTTACAGGGATAGGGGCTACACCTTC	CSVYRDRGYTF	.	.	TRBV29-1	TRBJ1-2
TGTGCCAGCAGGAGGTCACCGCTTAACACCGGGGAGCTGTTTTTT	CASRRSPLNTGELFF	many	.	TRBV7-2	TRBJ2-2
TGTGCCAGCTCGCCACAGGGGGCGAAAGGCAATCAGCCCCAGCATTTT	CASSPQGAKGNQPQHF	.	TRBD1	TRBV18	TRBJ1-5
TGTGCCAGCAGTTACCTTAAGCGGACAGAGACCCAGTACTTC	CASSYLKRTETQYF	.	.	TRBV6-5	TRBJ2-5